This T cell receptor (beta chain) came from a study of T cell repertoires in cytomegalovirus infection. In the study overall: In the study, CMV epitopes included recently identified HLA-C-restricted and well-studied HLA-B-restricted ones. Public TCR beta signature analysis indicated the presence of both CMV infection and matching HLA type.

About this clonotype itself: Antigen specificity is unknown.

Study-level points and caveats: In two of eight donors, the top clonotype was HLA-C-restricted CMV-specific. Pooled public TCR beta family frequency picked out CMV carriers with the relevant HLA.

TCRdb ran MiXCR on the reads and lists one entry per CDR3 protein. The sample lists a few hundred thousand distinct CDR3 sequences, about 39% occurring once. Trimming removed 0 bases from V and 0 bases from J, with 5 bases in between. Per the germline V gene, CDR1 is LGHNA and CDR2 is YSLEER. This CDR3 is 14 amino acids long. This receptor was obtained from a human donor in good health (CMV status not recorded). Some clones in this sample may be carry-over from other donors' samples. The specimen comprised cultured PBMCs, sampled from culture after CMV antigen stimulation. The chain couples TRBV4-3 to TRBJ1-1; D not certain. CDR3 DNA: TGCGCCAGCAGCCAAGATGGGGTGAACACTGAAGCTTTCTTT. Amino acids: CASSQDGVNTEAFF.